The 21 T cell receptor beta chains below come from one sample, sequenced in a study of T-cell memory formation after mild COVID-19 (dated by TCRdb to the early 2020s). Library creation used 5' RACE. Sequencer: Illumina NovaSeq 6000. The public reads were reprocessed in TCRdb via fastp at Q25 and MiXCR, keeping in-frame beta chains. Under each unique CDR3 protein, matching rows form one entry showing the most common genes and DNA. The sample table contains about 420,000 distinct CDR3 sequences; only one count was recorded for more than 20% of them. The biggest ten clones account for about an eighth of the sample. The sequenced sample consisted of PBMCs or a T cell subset sorted from them (not recorded which). Receptors were obtained from an adult woman who had mild COVID-19 (a few samples of this study predate the infection). The sample titles of this study are shuffled in the database, so cell type and time point are left out; the donor was told from shared clones.

This clonotype occurred a few times. The chain uses TRBV5-1 and TRBJ1-2; no reliable D call. This CDR3 is built from 14 residues. Trimming left V 0 bases short and J 4 bases short, with 10 bases between. CDR1 and CDR2 (germline): SGHRS, YFSETQ. In DNA form, the CDR3 reads TGCGCCAGCAGCTTGGAATCGGGTGGCTATGGCTACACCTTC. Translated: CASSLESGGYGYTF.

The V call is TRBV12-3 or TRBV12-4, the J call TRBJ1-2; D uncertain. V dropped 0 bases and J dropped 8 bases, with 4 bases sitting between them. The CDR3 is made up of 11 amino acids. The CDR3: CASSLAPGYTF. In nucleotides, the CDR3 is TGTGCCAGCAGTTTAGCCCCGGGCTACACCTTC.

The chain couples TRBV6-1 to TRBJ2-5; TRBD1 agrees at 8 bases. Germline V gives CDR1 MNHNS, CDR2 SASEGT. Losses at the gene ends were 2 bases for V and 6 bases for J; bases not matched to a gene: 5. This CDR3 spans 14 amino acids. As DNA, the CDR3 is TGTGCCAGCAGTGAACGCAGGGGGCGTAAGACCCAGTACTTC. Translation gives CASSERRGRKTQYF.

The sample holds a few counts of this clonotype. The gene calls are TRBV27 and TRBJ2-2; TRBD2 matches at 11 bases. V shed 4 bases and J 7 bases; nucleotides not matched to a gene: 8. The CDR3 contains 16 residues. Germline CDR1 is MNHEY and CDR2 is SMNVEV (reference sequence). CDR3 loop: CASSSPPTSGSGELFF. The CDR3 region has the DNA TGTGCCAGCAGTTCCCCCCCCACTAGCGGGAGCGGGGAGCTGTTTTTT.

This clonotype was counted only a few times. The CDR3 region has the DNA TGCGCCAGCAGCTTGGATTTCGAATTCCGGTCTCGCGAGCAGTACTTC. Amino acid sequence: CASSLDFEFRSREQYF. This chain joins TRBV5-1 and TRBJ2-7; D is unclear. From germline, CDR1 is SGHRS and CDR2 YFSETQ. Deletions cut 0 bases from V and 6 bases from J, with 19 bases between. The CDR3 is 16 amino acids.

This clonotype has only a few counts. The V call is TRBV3-1, the J call TRBJ1-1, with no clear D. The germline V and J ends were trimmed by 4 bases and 2 bases, with 8 bases remaining between them. The CDR3 sequence is 13 residues long. Germline V lookup: CDR1 LGHDT, CDR2 YNNKEL (reference sequence). Here the CDR3 reads CASSPRPNTEAFF. The DNA of the CDR3 is TGTGCCAGCAGCCCGCGTCCTAACACTGAAGCTTTCTTT.

The chain combines TRBV6-5 with TRBJ1-1; D remains unclear. Deletions cut 5 bases from V and 3 bases from J, with 10 bases between. In germline, CDR1 is MNHEY, CDR2 SVGAGI. The CDR3 consists of 13 residues. For the CDR3, the DNA is TGTGCCAGCAGTCCCTTCCGGGACACTGAAGCTTTCTTT. Its protein is CASSPFRDTEAFF.

The rearrangement links TRBV5-1 to TRBJ2-7; D possibly corresponds to TRBD1 (5 bases). This CDR3 has 13 residues. CDR1 SGHRS and CDR2 YFSETQ come from the germline V gene. V shed 4 bases and J shed 10 bases, with 18 bases lying between them. In DNA form, the CDR3 reads TGCGCCAGCAGCCCGAGTTATGGACAAATCCAGTACTTC. Translation gives CASSPSYGQIQYF.

The chain carries TRBV27 and TRBJ2-1; the D is unclear. CDR1 is MNHEY and CDR2 is SMNVEV in the germline V gene (reference sequence). V was clipped by 1 base and J by 6 bases, with 7 bases between them. The CDR3 contains 13 residues. CDR3 coding DNA: TGTGCCAGCAGTTTATGGGGTGGCAATGAGCAGTTCTTC. Translation gives CASSLWGGNEQFF.

The V gene is TRBV11-2, the J gene TRBJ1-2; D unresolved. The CDR3 has 14 residues. The V end was cut by 3 bases, the J end by 1 base, with 9 bases between. Germline CDR1 reads SGHAT; CDR2 reads FQNNGV. This CDR3 reads CASSFGEHNYGYTF. The CDR3 DNA sequence: TGTGCCAGCAGCTTTGGAGAACATAACTATGGCTACACCTTC.

In this sample, this clonotype turned up a few times. The genes are TRBV27 and TRBJ2-1, with D possibly called TRBD1 or TRBD2 (7 bases each). V lost 5 bases, J lost 10 bases, and 15 bases lay in between. Germline CDR1 is MNHEY and CDR2 is SMNVEV (reference sequence). The CDR3 length is 13 residues. The CDR3 reads CASSLYRGGEQFF. CDR3 DNA: TGTGCCAGCAGTCTGTACAGGGGAGGGGAGCAGTTCTTC.

The chain links TRBV7-9 to TRBJ2-2; D call uncertain. Germline loops: CDR1 SEHNR, CDR2 FQNEAQ (reference sequence). Trimming stripped 5 bases from V and 6 bases from J, with 10 bases between. The CDR3 consists of 13 residues. The CDR3 coding sequence is TGTGCCAGCAGCCGGACGTTTCCCGGGGAGCTGTTTTTT. This translates into CASSRTFPGELFF.

The chain joins TRBV7-8 to TRBJ2-1; 10 nucleotides align to TRBD2. V dropped 4 bases and J dropped 2; count of bases not matched to a gene: 5. This CDR3 contains 16 residues. Germline V gene data show CDR1 as SGHVS and CDR2 as FQNEAQ. The CDR3 is CASSSLGLAAYNEQFF. The CDR3 DNA reads as TGTGCCAGCAGCTCATTAGGACTAGCGGCCTACAATGAGCAGTTCTTC. The variable domain in full, completed from reference TRBV7-8 and TRBJ2-1, reads GAGVSQSPRYKVAKRGQDVALRCDPISGHVSLFWYQQALGQGPEFLTYFQNEAQLDKSGLPSDRFFAERPEGSVSTLKIQRTQQEDSAVYLCASSSLGLAAYNEQFFGPGTRLTVL.

This chain uses TRBV2 with TRBJ1-2, with D unclear. Trimming removed 1 base from V and 4 bases from J, with 16 bases in between. The CDR3 has 16 amino acids. CDR1 and CDR2 from the germline V gene are SNHLY and FYNNEI. The CDR3 is CASSEEDPGVGYGYTF. The CDR3, as DNA: TGTGCCAGCAGTGAAGAGGACCCAGGAGTTGGCTATGGCTACACCTTC.

This chain links TRBV4-3 with TRBJ1-2; 11 bases fit TRBD1. The CDR3 extends over 16 amino acids. V shed 4 bases and J 3 bases; nucleotides not matched to a gene: 7. The V gene's germline CDR1 is LGHNA and CDR2 YSLEER. CDR3 sequence: CASSRQDRGLDYGYTF. For the CDR3, the DNA is TGCGCCAGCAGCCGCCAGGACAGGGGGCTCGACTATGGCTACACCTTC.

This clonotype was seen more than once but under ten times. CDR3 region: CASSPTGSTGELFF. The CDR3 DNA is TGTGCCAGCAGTCCGACAGGGAGTACCGGGGAGCTGTTTTTT. The V and J genes are TRBV12-3 or TRBV12-4 and TRBJ2-2, with 7 nucleotides matching TRBD1. The CDR3 length is 14 residues. J gave up 5 bases and V 5 bases, and 5 bases lay outside the gene matches.

This clonotype was picked up many times. The chain recombines TRBV4-1 with TRBJ2-1; tentatively, D is TRBD2 (5 bases). Germline V lookup: CDR1 MGHRA, CDR2 YSYEKL. V was clipped by 0 bases and J by 5 bases, with 11 bases between them. The CDR3 loop spans 15 amino acids. The CDR3, as DNA: TGCGCCAGCAGCCAAGATGTAAGAGGGAACAATGAGCAGTTCTTC. As protein: CASSQDVRGNNEQFF.

This rearrangement joins TRBV24-1 to TRBJ2-1; 8 bases map to TRBD1. CDR3 length: 14 amino acids. CDR1 is KGHDR, CDR2 SFDVKD, per germline. The trim removed 4 bases at V and 7 bases at J, leaving 5 bases unmatched. The CDR3 region is CATSDPWTGNEQFF. CDR3 nucleotides: TGTGCCACCAGTGACCCGTGGACAGGGAATGAGCAGTTCTTC.

The chain is built from TRBV10-3 and TRBJ2-3, with 9 bases fitting TRBD1. The CDR3 runs to 13 residues. The V gene end was trimmed by 7 bases and the J gene end by 5 bases; junction bases not matched to a gene: 4. Germline CDR1 reads ENHRY; CDR2 reads SYGVKD. CDR3 loop: CAINRDREDTQYF. In nucleotides, the CDR3 is TGTGCCATCAATCGGGACAGGGAAGATACGCAGTATTTT.

This clonotype turned up a few times. The gene calls are TRBV11-2 and TRBJ2-7, with D perhaps matching TRBD2 (6 bases). The CDR3 spans 15 residues. Per the germline V gene, CDR1 is SGHAT and CDR2 is FQNNGV. V was shortened by 1 base and J by 11 bases, with 21 bases between the two germline ends. CDR3 coding DNA: TGTGCCAGCAGCTTAGCCGTTGGACTACCCGTAATGGAGTACTTC. It translates to CASSLAVGLPVMEYF.

The genes are TRBV10-2 and TRBJ2-5; 10 nucleotides agree with TRBD1. V trimming: 6 bases; J trimming: 4 bases; junction bases outside the gene matches: 5. This CDR3 is built from 14 residues. Looked up from germline, CDR1 is WSHSY and CDR2 is SAAADI. CDR3 in amino acids: CASRLGQGIETQYF. The CDR3 nucleotides are TGCGCCAGCAGATTGGGACAGGGGATAGAGACCCAGTACTTC.